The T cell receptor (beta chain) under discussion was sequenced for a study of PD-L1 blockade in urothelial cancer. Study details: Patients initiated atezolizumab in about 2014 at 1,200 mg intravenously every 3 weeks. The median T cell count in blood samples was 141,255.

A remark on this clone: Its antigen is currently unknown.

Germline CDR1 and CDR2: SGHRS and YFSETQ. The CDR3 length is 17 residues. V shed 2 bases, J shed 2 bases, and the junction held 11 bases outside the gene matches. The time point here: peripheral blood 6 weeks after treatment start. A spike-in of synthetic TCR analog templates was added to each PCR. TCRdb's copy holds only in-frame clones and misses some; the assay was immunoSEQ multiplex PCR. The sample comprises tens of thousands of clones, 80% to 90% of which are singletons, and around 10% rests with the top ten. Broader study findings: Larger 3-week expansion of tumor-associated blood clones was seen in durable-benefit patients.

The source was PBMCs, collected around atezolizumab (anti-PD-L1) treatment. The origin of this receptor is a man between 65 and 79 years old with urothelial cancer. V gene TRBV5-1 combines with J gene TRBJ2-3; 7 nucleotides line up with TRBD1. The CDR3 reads CASSFTGVLVNTDTQYF. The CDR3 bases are TGCGCCAGCAGCTTTACAGGGGTGCTGGTAAACACAGATACGCAGTATTTT. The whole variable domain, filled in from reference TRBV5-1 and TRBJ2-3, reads KAGVTQTPRYLIKTRGQQVTLSCSPISGHRSVSWYQQTPGQGLQFLFEYFSETQRNKGNFPGRFSGRQFSNSRSEMNVSTLELGDSALYLCASSFTGVLVNTDTQYFGPGTRLTVL.